This T cell receptor (beta chain) comes out of a study of cytomegalovirus exposure and HLA in healthy donors. Primers: 60 Vbeta forward and 13 Jbeta reverse. Sequencing was performed with immunoSEQ multiplex PCR; in TCRdb, only in-frame clones are kept and a portion is missing. The sample table includes approximately 100,000 clones. This CDR3 region has 13 residues. The junction had 0 bases not matched to a gene; V was cut back by 3 bases and J by 6 bases. From germline, CDR1 is PRHDT and CDR2 FYEKMQ (reference sequence). V gene TRBV13 combines with J gene TRBJ2-2, with 8 nucleotides matching TRBD2. Material: PBMCs. The TCR comes from a man in his forties or fifties in good health and CMV-seronegative. DNA of the CDR3: TGTGCCAGCAGCTTGGGACTAGCCGGGGAGCTGTTTTTT. Its translation: CASSLGLAGELFF.